This section outlines one TCR beta chain sequence together with its context. Its antigen is as yet unknown. Vbeta (60) and Jbeta (13) primers were used in the PCR. Profiled with immunoSEQ multiplex PCR; TCRdb holds only in-frame clones, not every one. The table has some 200,000 clones, 60% to 80% seen once; the top ten hold 2.9%. This specimen comes from a study of cytomegalovirus exposure and HLA in healthy donors. Regarding the study as a whole: Rarity characterized most TCR sequences, yet some public TCRs appeared in many donors. Owing to their indistinguishability, certain V segments, notably TRBV6-2 and TRBV6-3, were excluded.

V lost 8 bases, J lost 5 bases, and 6 bases stayed unmatched. This CDR3 region has 14 residues. Germline CDR1 reads SNHLY; CDR2 reads FYNNEI. Material: PBMCs. This clonotype was obtained from a woman aged 30 to 39 in good health and CMV-seronegative. The chain has TRBV2 and TRBJ2-5; 12 bases are a match to TRBD1. The CDR3 sequence is CASGPGQGAETQYF. Here the CDR3 DNA reads TGTGCCAGCGGTCCGGGACAGGGGGCCGAGACCCAGTACTTC. Full variable domain (outside the CDR3, taken from reference TRBV2 and TRBJ2-5): EPEVTQTPSHQVTQMGQEVILRCVPISNHLYFYWYRQILGQKVEFLVSFYNNEISEKSEIFDDQFSVERPDGSNFTLKIRSTKLEDSAMYFCASGPGQGAETQYFGPGTRLLVL.